One sample yielded the 27 T cell receptor beta chains listed below, sequenced in a study of T cell repertoires in cytomegalovirus infection. The antigens for these receptors are not known. A single record per CDR3 protein comes from TCRdb applying MiXCR to the reads. The sample yields 75,000 to 100,000 distinct CDR3 sequences, roughly 29% seen once. The sample here was CD8+ T cells from cultured PBMCs, taken from culture after CMV antigen stimulation. The receptors here all came from a human donor in good health (CMV status not recorded). Some clones in this sample may be carry-over from other donors' samples.

The chain combines TRBV6-5 with TRBJ1-4; D may be TRBD1 (5 bases). There are 15 residues in the CDR3. Per the germline V gene, CDR1 is MNHEY and CDR2 is SVGAGI. V lost 1 base and J lost 5, with 11 bases in between. The CDR3 region has the DNA TGTGCCAGCAGTTACTGGCCAGGGATGAATGAAAAACTGTTTTTT. It yields the protein CASSYWPGMNEKLFF.

J is TRBJ2-1 and V is TRBV20-1, with D unclear. The germline V gene encodes CDR1 DFQATT and CDR2 SNEGSKA (reference sequence). The germline V and J ends were trimmed by 5 bases and 1 base, with 9 bases remaining between them. The CDR3 runs to 13 residues. CDR3 loop: CSAQVPSYNEQFF. CDR3 nucleotides: TGCAGTGCTCAGGTCCCGTCCTACAATGAGCAGTTCTTC.

CDR3 protein: CASSGLAGSAYNEQFF. The CDR3 DNA follows: TGTGCCAGCAGCGGGTTAGCGGGGTCGGCCTACAATGAGCAGTTCTTC. The chain has TRBV9 and TRBJ2-1; TRBD2 matches at 8 bases. Germline-derived CDR1 and CDR2 are SGDLS and YYNGEE. The V segment lost 3 bases and the J segment 2 bases; nucleotides outside the gene matches: 7. This CDR3 spans 16 amino acids.

V usage is TRBV15 and J usage is TRBJ1-2; D is ambiguous. The V end lost 1 base, the J end lost 8 bases, and 11 bases lay between the germline ends. The length of the CDR3 is 13 residues. Germline values: CDR1 LNHNV, CDR2 YYDKDF (reference sequence). As DNA, the CDR3 is TGTGCCACCAGCAGAGTTCTGCCGGGAGGCTACACCTTC. Translated: CATSRVLPGGYTF. The whole variable domain, remainder taken from reference TRBV15 and TRBJ1-2, is DAMVIQNPRYQVTQFGKPVTLSCSQTLNHNVMYWYQQKSSQAPKLLFHYYDKDFNNEADTPDNFQSRRPNTSFCFLDIRSPGLGDTAMYLCATSRVLPGGYTFGSGTRLTVV.

This clonotype was detected ten times or more. The chain combines TRBV20-1 with TRBJ2-2; no firm D call. Trimming took off 0 bases at V and 5 bases at J, with 4 bases between the two ends. The CDR3 spans 12 residues. CDR1 is DFQATT, CDR2 SNEGSKA, per germline (reference sequence). In DNA, the CDR3 is TGCAGTGCTAGAGAACTGACCGGGGAGCTGTTTTTT. It translates to CSARELTGELFF.

This clonotype was counted ten times or more. The J gene is TRBJ2-3, the V gene TRBV7-6; TRBD2 agrees at 9 bases. Trimming cost V 5 bases and J 2 bases; bases outside gene matches: 8. The CDR3 loop spans 16 amino acids. From germline, CDR1 is SGHVS and CDR2 FNYEAQ. The CDR3 nucleotides read TGTGCCAGCAGCAATAGCGGGGGTCCAACCACAGATACGCAGTATTTT. It specifies CASSNSGGPTTDTQYF.

The chain carries TRBV9 and TRBJ2-3, with TRBD2 matching over 7 bases. Germline CDR1 SGDLS, CDR2 YYNGEE. CDR3 size: 17 residues. Trimming removed 4 bases from V and 2 bases from J; junction bases left unmatched: 13. The CDR3, as DNA: TGTGCCAGCAGCTTCTCGACGGCAGCGGGGCACACAGATACGCAGTATTTT. The encoded protein is CASSFSTAAGHTDTQYF.

The J gene is TRBJ1-6, the V gene TRBV5-1; no clear D. Germline V gene sequence: CDR1 SGHRS, CDR2 YFSETQ. The CDR3 has 15 amino acids. V lost 0 bases to trimming and J lost 2 bases, with 6 bases between them. This CDR3 reads CASSLAGPYNSPLHF. The CDR3 DNA reads TGCGCCAGCAGCTTGGCCGGGCCCTATAATTCACCCCTCCACTTT.

The rearrangement uses TRBV19 and TRBJ1-1; D is possibly TRBD1 (5 bases). The germline V and J ends were trimmed by 8 bases and 10 bases, with 14 bases remaining between them. The CDR3 runs 11 residues. Germline V gene sequence: CDR1 LNHDA, CDR2 SQIVND (reference sequence). This CDR3 reads CASQVTGGAFF. The CDR3 DNA reads TGTGCCAGTCAAGTGACCGGGGGAGCTTTCTTT.

This clonotype turned up a few times. This chain links TRBV27 with TRBJ2-7, with 8 bases matching TRBD2. This CDR3 has 15 residues. Germline values: CDR1 MNHEY, CDR2 SMNVEV (reference sequence). The J segment lost 3 bases and the V segment lost 6 bases, leaving 10 bases of the junction unmatched. CDR3 in amino acids: CASSFWAGGGYEQYF. As DNA, the CDR3 is TGTGCCAGCAGCTTCTGGGCCGGGGGGGGCTACGAGCAGTACTTC.

This clonotype came up a few times. The CDR3 DNA reads TGTGCCAGCAGCTTAGCCCAGGGACAGGAAGCGAATGAAAAACTGTTTTTT. Its protein product is CASSLAQGQEANEKLFF. The J gene is TRBJ1-4, the V gene TRBV7-4; the match to TRBD1 covers 8 bases. Germline CDR1 is SGHVT and CDR2 is SQSDAQ. CDR3 length equals 17 residues. With V trimmed by 0 bases and J by 5 bases, 8 bases remained unmatched. Full variable domain (remainder filled in from reference TRBV7-4 and TRBJ1-4): GAGVSQSPRYKVAKRGRDVALRCDSISGHVTLYWYRQTLGQGSEVLTYSQSDAQRDKSGRPSGRFSAERPERSVSTLKIQRTEQGDSAVYLCASSLAQGQEANEKLFFGSGTQLSVL.

This clonotype came up a few times. The V call is TRBV15, the J call TRBJ2-5, with 10 bases matching TRBD1. The CDR3 has 14 amino acids. The germline gives CDR1 LNHNV, CDR2 YYDKDF (reference sequence). With V trimmed by 10 bases and J by 5 bases, 10 bases remained unmatched. CDR3 loop: CAIEDRGTRETQYF. The CDR3, as DNA: TGTGCCATCGAGGACAGGGGGACGAGGGAGACCCAGTACTTC.

J is TRBJ1-1 and V is TRBV6-2 or TRBV6-3; D may be TRBD1 (6 bases). V shed 9 bases and J shed 7 bases, with 9 bases lying between them. Per germline, CDR1 MNHEY and CDR2 SVGEGT. The CDR3 runs 10 residues. CDR3 nucleotide sequence: TGTGCCAGTGGGGGGCTTGAAGCTTTCTTT. Protein: CASGGLEAFF.

This clonotype was found a few times. This sequence joins TRBV7-8 and TRBJ2-1; 7 bases fit TRBD2. This CDR3 comprises 12 residues. V was clipped by 5 bases and J by 10 bases; unmatched bases: 5. Germline loops: CDR1 SGHVS, CDR2 FQNEAQ. For the CDR3, the DNA is TGTGCCAGCAGCAAAAAAGCGGGGGAGCAGTTCTTC. Translation gives CASSKKAGEQFF.

The V and J genes are TRBV20-1 and TRBJ2-7, with a weak D call TRBD2 (6 bases). The V end was cut by 5 bases, the J end by 1 base, with 15 bases between. Germline loops: CDR1 DFQATT, CDR2 SNEGSKA (reference sequence). The CDR3 loop spans 14 amino acids. The CDR3 loop reads CSASQGGDSYEQYF. For the CDR3, the DNA is TGCAGTGCTTCCCAAGGAGGGGATTCCTACGAGCAGTACTTC.

The table lists this clonotype with many counts. The gene calls are TRBV7-6 and TRBJ2-7; TRBD1 matches 11 bases. The CDR3 runs to 13 residues. Germline values: CDR1 SGHVS, CDR2 FNYEAQ. Trimming removed 4 bases from V and 5 bases from J; junction bases left unmatched: 1. The DNA of the CDR3 is TGTGCCAGCAGCTGGACAGGGGGCGACGAGCAGTACTTC. Translated: CASSWTGGDEQYF.

The chain recombines TRBV7-3 with TRBJ1-1; weak D call: TRBD1 (5 bases). V was trimmed by 2 bases and J by 5 bases, leaving 12 bases between them. CDR3 length: 14 amino acids. From germline, CDR1 is SGHTA and CDR2 FQGTGA. The chain's CDR3 is CASSLRGRETEAFF. The CDR3 DNA reads as TGTGCCAGCAGCTTACGGGGGAGGGAGACTGAAGCTTTCTTT.

This clonotype was seen only a few times. V and J are TRBV27 and TRBJ1-5; no clear D gene. The V end was cut by 3 bases, the J end by 3 bases, with 9 bases between. Germline V gene lookup returns CDR1 MNHEY and CDR2 SMNVEV (reference sequence). This CDR3 region has 14 residues. The CDR3 loop is CASSLIRDNQPQHF. The CDR3 DNA sequence: TGTGCCAGCAGTTTGATCCGCGACAATCAGCCCCAGCATTTT.

The chain uses TRBV19 and TRBJ2-7, with 7 bases aligning to TRBD1. The CDR3 has 18 amino acids. From germline, CDR1 is LNHDA and CDR2 SQIVND (reference sequence). With 5 bases clipped from V and 5 bases from J, the junction kept 21 bases outside the gene matches. The CDR3 reads CASSEILPGQTLSNEQYF. The CDR3 DNA is TGTGCCAGTAGTGAAATACTGCCGGGACAGACCCTTTCAAACGAGCAGTACTTC.

V and J are TRBV19 and TRBJ2-7; D may be TRBD1 (6 bases). CDR1 is LNHDA, CDR2 SQIVND, per germline (reference sequence). Trimming took 4 bases from V and 0 from J, leaving 10 bases between them. The CDR3 consists of 14 residues. CDR3 coding DNA: TGTGCCAGTAGTACAGGGGTAAGCTCCTACGAGCAGTACTTC. It translates to CASSTGVSSYEQYF.

This clonotype came up many times. This sequence joins TRBV7-2 and TRBJ1-5; 7 bases are a match to TRBD1. This CDR3 has 14 amino acids. J lost 5 bases, V lost 5 bases, and 6 bases had no gene match. Germline V gives CDR1 SGHTA, CDR2 FQGNSA. The CDR3 region is CASSAGQYYQPQHF. The DNA for the CDR3 is TGTGCCAGCAGCGCGGGACAGTATTATCAGCCCCAGCATTTT.

This clonotype has a handful of counts. The CDR3 region has the DNA TGTGCCAGCAGCTGGGACAGCCCTGAAGCTTTCTTT. Translating it yields CASSWDSPEAFF. J is TRBJ1-1 and V is TRBV7-9, with TRBD1 matching over 7 bases. The CDR3 loop spans 12 amino acids. Germline V gene sequence: CDR1 SEHNR, CDR2 FQNEAQ (reference sequence). Unmatched junction bases numbered 2, after V lost 4 bases and J lost 6 bases.

The chain links TRBV4-2 to TRBJ2-7; no reliable D call. Trimming removed 0 bases from V and 2 bases from J, with 11 bases in between. This CDR3 has 15 residues. The germline gives CDR1 LGHNA, CDR2 YNFKEQ. CDR3 sequence reads: CASSQELQSTYEQYF. The CDR3 nucleotides read TGTGCCAGCAGCCAAGAATTGCAGAGCACCTACGAGCAGTACTTC.

The chain carries TRBV20-1 and TRBJ1-1, with no clear D. The CDR3 spans 12 residues. Per germline, CDR1 DFQATT and CDR2 SNEGSKA (reference sequence). V lost 6 bases and J 1 base, leaving 9 bases between the germline ends. The CDR3 reads CSALYPNTEAFF. DNA for the CDR3: TGCAGTGCGCTTTATCCGAACACTGAAGCTTTCTTT.

This clonotype showed up just a few times. The gene calls are TRBV27 and TRBJ2-2; 7 bases line up with TRBD1. With V trimmed by 6 bases and J by 4 bases, 2 bases remained unmatched. Germline lookup yields CDR1 MNHEY and CDR2 SMNVEV (reference sequence). This CDR3 is built from 13 residues. CDR3 amino acids: CASRTGSTGELFF. The CDR3 DNA reads TGTGCCAGCAGGACAGGGTCCACCGGGGAGCTGTTTTTT.

The CDR3: CASSPGLAGPQETQYF. The CDR3 nucleotides read TGTGCCAGCAGTCCCGGACTAGCGGGGCCTCAAGAGACCCAGTACTTC. The chain uses TRBV27 and TRBJ2-5; 12 bases agree with TRBD2. V lost 5 bases and J lost 2; bases outside the gene matches: 6. CDR3 length: 16 amino acids. The germline gives CDR1 MNHEY, CDR2 SMNVEV (reference sequence).

This clonotype showed up just a few times. The chain carries TRBV19 and TRBJ1-2; 9 nucleotides match TRBD1. Germline lookup yields CDR1 LNHDA and CDR2 SQIVND (reference sequence). The CDR3 loop spans 15 amino acids. The V and J ends lost 10 bases and 5 bases, in that order; junction bases with no gene match: 14. The CDR3 loop is CATGSGTGLQYGYTF. The CDR3 nucleotides read TGTGCCACCGGATCCGGGACAGGGCTTCAATATGGCTACACCTTC.